One sample yielded the 19 T cell receptor beta chains listed below, sequenced in a study of T cell clonotyping in hematopoietic cell transplantation. Profiled with immunoSEQ multiplex PCR; TCRdb holds only in-frame clones, not every one. Among approximately 3,000 clones listed, almost 85% were seen once. The material sequenced was peripheral blood mononuclear cells, taken 30 days after allogeneic stem cell transplant. These receptors all stem from a male patient aged 60 to 75 who had an allogeneic stem cell transplant, so T cells may come from the graft donor. Some clones in this sample may be carry-over from other donors' samples.

The chain uses TRBV5-6 and TRBJ1-4, with D perhaps TRBD1 (6 bases). The V end lost 2 bases, the J end lost 8 bases, and 10 bases lay between the germline ends. Germline V gene lookup returns CDR1 SGHDT and CDR2 YYEEEE. The CDR3 is made up of 13 amino acids. CDR3 in amino acids: CASSFAGEEKLFF. CDR3 sequence (DNA): TGTGCCAGCAGCTTTGCAGGGGAGGAAAAACTGTTTTTT.

The chain carries TRBV5-4 and TRBJ1-1; the D is unclear. The V end was cut by 4 bases, the J end by 3 bases, with 13 bases between. CDR1 is SGHNT, CDR2 YYREEE, per germline (reference sequence). CDR3 length equals 14 residues. The CDR3 nucleotides read TGTGCCAGCAGCCCTCGGGCATCTTACACTGAAGCTTTCTTT. It encodes CASSPRASYTEAFF. The whole variable domain, filled in from reference TRBV5-4 and TRBJ1-1, reads ETGVTQSPTHLIKTRGQQVTLRCSSQSGHNTVSWYQQALGQGPQFIFQYYREEENGRGNFPPRFSGLQFPNYSSELNVNALELDDSALYLCASSPRASYTEAFFGQGTRLTVV.

The chain recombines TRBV4-2 with TRBJ2-3; 11 nucleotides line up with TRBD2. V shed 4 bases, J shed 5 bases, and the junction held 14 bases outside the gene matches. This CDR3 is 18 amino acids long. Germline CDR1 reads LGHNA; CDR2 reads YNFKEQ. Here the CDR3 DNA reads TGTGCCAGCAGCCCTTCGGTTAGCGGGAGGGCCTCGCTAGATACGCAGTATTTT. Translating gives CASSPSVSGRASLDTQYF.

The rearrangement links TRBV27 to TRBJ2-7, with 7 bases lining up with TRBD1. Germline V gives CDR1 MNHEY, CDR2 SMNVEV (reference sequence). V dropped 5 bases and J dropped 1; count of bases not matched to a gene: 8. The CDR3 is made up of 15 amino acids. The CDR3 bases are TGTGCCAGCAGTGAACTACCGGGACAGTCCTACGAGCAGTACTTC. This gives the protein CASSELPGQSYEQYF.

The rearrangement joins TRBV9 to TRBJ2-3; TRBD2 might be the D (6 bases). This CDR3 comprises 17 residues. Trimming removed 0 bases from V and 5 bases from J, with 19 bases in between. The germline gives CDR1 SGDLS, CDR2 YYNGEE. For the CDR3, the DNA is TGTGCCAGCAGCGTAGGGCCGGACCCTCGGCGGGGAGATACGCAGTATTTT. It is translated as CASSVGPDPRRGDTQYF. Full variable domain (rest looked up from reference TRBV9 and TRBJ2-3): DSGVTQTPKHLITATGQRVTLRCSPRSGDLSVYWYQQSLDQGLQFLIQYYNGEERAKGNILERFSAQQFPDLHSELNLSSLELGDSALYFCASSVGPDPRRGDTQYFGPGTRLTVL.

The gene calls are TRBV6-4 and TRBJ2-5, with 12 positions matching TRBD1. The CDR3 runs to 16 residues. Germline values: CDR1 MRHNA, CDR2 SNTAGT. The ends lost 6 bases at V and 5 bases at J; junction bases unmatched: 10. The CDR3 loop reads CASSPTGTGGGETQYF. The CDR3, as DNA: TGTGCCAGCAGCCCGACCGGGACAGGGGGCGGTGAGACCCAGTACTTC.

The chain employs TRBV28 and TRBJ2-3; the D gene is possibly TRBD1 (6 bases). The CDR3 length is 14 residues. Germline CDR1 MDHEN, CDR2 SYDVKM. Deletions cut 5 bases from V and 7 bases from J, with 16 bases between. CDR3 sequence reads: CASSLTGQPYTQYF. The CDR3 DNA reads as TGTGCCAGCAGTCTAACCGGACAGCCATATACGCAGTATTTT.

This clone was recorded a few times. V is TRBV4-1 and J is TRBJ2-2; possibly TRBD2 for D (5 bases). CDR1 MGHRA and CDR2 YSYEKL come from the germline V gene. V was trimmed by 4 bases and J by 1 base, leaving 10 bases between them. The CDR3 extends over 15 amino acids. CDR3: CASSPSSMNTGELFF. DNA for the CDR3: TGCGCCAGCAGCCCCTCTAGCATGAACACCGGGGAGCTGTTTTTT.

This clone was seen just once. The rearrangement uses TRBV7-6 and TRBJ2-1; no clear D gene. The length of the CDR3 is 13 residues. Germline lookup yields CDR1 SGHVS and CDR2 FNYEAQ. V shed 2 bases and J shed 3 bases, with 5 bases lying between them. CDR3 region: CASSLTDYNEQFF. For the CDR3, the DNA is TGTGCCAGCAGCTTAACGGACTACAATGAGCAGTTCTTC.

The chain combines TRBV5-1 with TRBJ2-5; the D gene is possibly TRBD2 (6 bases). Germline loops: CDR1 SGHRS, CDR2 YFSETQ. This CDR3 contains 17 residues. Trimming took off 0 bases at V and 4 bases at J, with 19 bases between the two ends. The CDR3 here is CASSLARERALLETQYF. Here the CDR3 DNA reads TGCGCCAGCAGCTTGGCCAGGGAGCGGGCTCTTTTAGAGACCCAGTACTTC.

This rearrangement joins TRBV11-2 to TRBJ1-2; 8 positions agree with TRBD1. The CDR3 totals 14 residues. Trimming took 1 base from V and 8 from J; bases not matched to a gene: 6. CDR1 and CDR2 from the germline V gene are SGHAT and FQNNGV. The CDR3 coding sequence is TGTGCCAGCAGCTTAGGTACAGGGGGGATGGGCTACACCTTC. Residues: CASSLGTGGMGYTF.

The rearrangement joins TRBV19 to TRBJ2-7, with 11 bases aligning to TRBD1. Germline V lookup: CDR1 LNHDA, CDR2 SQIVND (reference sequence). After removal of 5 bases from V and 5 bases from J, the junction contained 8 bases not matched to a gene. The CDR3 is 15 amino acids. DNA for the CDR3: TGTGCCAGTAGTCCCCTCCCGGGACAGGGGGACGAGCAGTACTTC. Translation: CASSPLPGQGDEQYF. Complete variable domain (other parts from reference TRBV19 and TRBJ2-7): DGGITQSPKYLFRKEGQNVTLSCEQNLNHDAMYWYRQDPGQGLRLIYYSQIVNDFQKGDIAEGYSVSREKKESFPLTVTSAQKNPTAFYLCASSPLPGQGDEQYFGPGTRLTVT.

The chain recombines TRBV2 with TRBJ2-7, with D uncertain. Germline V gives CDR1 SNHLY, CDR2 FYNNEI. Between the trimmed V and J ends, which lost 5 bases and 3 bases, there was a span of 5 bases. This CDR3 is 11 amino acids long. DNA of the CDR3: TGTGCCAGCAGTTCGGTCTACGAGCAGTACTTC. It codes for CASSSVYEQYF.

This clone was detected a few times. The chain has TRBV19 and TRBJ2-7; 11 bases match TRBD1. After removal of 6 bases from V and 3 bases from J, the junction contained 10 bases not matched to a gene. Germline CDR1 is LNHDA and CDR2 is SQIVND (reference sequence). This CDR3 region has 16 residues. CDR3 DNA sequence: TGTGCCAGTAGCCCCCGGCCGGGACAGGGGGACTACGAGCAGTACTTC. Translated, it gives CASSPRPGQGDYEQYF.

The gene calls are TRBV7-9 and TRBJ2-7; D gene unclear. The V gene lost 2 bases and the J gene lost 3 bases, with 11 bases spanning the gap. Germline values: CDR1 SEHNR, CDR2 FQNEAQ (reference sequence). The CDR3 has 14 residues. The CDR3: CASSLYDSGYEQYF. DNA of the CDR3: TGTGCCAGCAGCTTATACGACTCGGGCTACGAGCAGTACTTC.

This clone was observed a handful of times. This rearrangement joins TRBV13 to TRBJ1-5, with D possibly matching TRBD1 (5 bases). Germline CDR1 PRHDT, CDR2 FYEKMQ (reference sequence). The CDR3 runs 15 residues. Trimming pared 0 bases from V and 6 bases from J, leaving 12 bases between. The CDR3: CASSLGRGRGQPQHF. The CDR3, as DNA: TGTGCCAGCAGCTTAGGCCGGGGGAGAGGTCAGCCCCAGCATTTT.

In its sample, this clone was seen a few times. V and J are TRBV5-4 and TRBJ2-2, with D maybe TRBD1 (9 bases). Germline V CDR1 and CDR2: SGHNT, YYREEE (reference sequence). The germline V and J ends were trimmed by 2 bases and 4 bases, with 15 bases remaining between them. The CDR3 loop spans 16 amino acids. CDR3 DNA sequence: TGTGCCAGCAGCTTTATAGCGGGACAGGGCACCGGGGAGCTGTTTTTT. Translating it yields CASSFIAGQGTGELFF.

The genes are TRBV6-6 and TRBJ2-7; 9 positions agree with TRBD1. V lost 5 bases to trimming and J lost 2 bases; unmatched junction nucleotides: 4. The CDR3 has 14 amino acids. Germline assignment: CDR1 MNHNY and CDR2 SVGAGI (reference sequence). The CDR3 loop is CASSLRDRAYEQYF. CDR3 sequence (DNA): TGTGCCAGCAGTCTCCGGGACAGGGCCTACGAGCAGTACTTC.

This chain connects TRBV4-2 to TRBJ1-2; D remains ambiguous. V was cut by 0 bases and J by 1 base, with 6 bases left in between. CDR3 length: 14 amino acids. Germline CDR1 reads LGHNA; CDR2 reads YNFKEQ. The DNA of the CDR3 is TGTGCCAGCAGCCAAGACGCACATAACTATGGCTACACCTTC. It yields the protein CASSQDAHNYGYTF.